The 32 T cell receptor beta chains listed next were all sequenced from one sample in a study of OX40 agonist ivuxolimab in advanced cancers. Generated by immunoSEQ multiplex PCR, the TCRdb table keeps only in-frame clones and is missing some. This sample has approximately 70,000 clones, with roughly 87% found just once. The sequencing used CD4+ or CD8+ T cells sorted from blood, collected in a trial of the OX40 agonist ivuxolimab. The receptor source for this set is an adult with an advanced solid tumor such as melanoma, head and neck, liver or kidney cancer.

This chain uses TRBV7-8 with TRBJ2-7; 9 bases align to TRBD2. The CDR3 loop spans 16 amino acids. Looked up from germline, CDR1 is SGHVS and CDR2 is FQNEAQ. Trimming at V came to 4 bases and at J to 3 bases, leaving 10 bases not matched to a gene. As DNA, the CDR3 is TGTGCCAGCAGCTCGTTGGCGGGAGGGACCCTCTACGAGCAGTACTTC. Its translation: CASSSLAGGTLYEQYF. The complete variable domain, with remaining parts taken from reference TRBV7-8 and TRBJ2-7, reads GAGVSQSPRYKVAKRGQDVALRCDPISGHVSLFWYQQALGQGPEFLTYFQNEAQLDKSGLPSDRFFAERPEGSVSTLKIQRTQQEDSAVYLCASSSLAGGTLYEQYFGPGTRLTVT.

This clone was counted a single time. The J gene is TRBJ2-1, the V gene TRBV7-9; 9 bases match TRBD2. The CDR3 sequence is 16 residues long. Looked up from germline, CDR1 is SEHNR and CDR2 is FQNEAQ (reference sequence). V gave up 3 bases and J gave up 7 bases; unmatched junction bases: 10. The CDR3 DNA follows: TGTGCCAGCAGCTTGATTGGCGGGAGGGCCAGTAATGAGCAGTTCTTC. It specifies CASSLIGGRASNEQFF.

This clone was seen only once. The chain's CDR3 is CAINQGSNYGYTF. The DNA of the CDR3 is TGTGCCATCAATCAGGGCTCTAACTATGGCTACACCTTC. The chain joins TRBV10-3 to TRBJ1-2, with a weak D call TRBD1 (5 bases). CDR1 and CDR2 (germline): ENHRY, SYGVKD. This CDR3 is built from 13 residues. V was cut by 7 bases and J by 0 bases, with 9 bases left in between.

The rearrangement links TRBV28 to TRBJ2-7, with D hard to call. The CDR3 totals 13 residues. V was trimmed by 5 bases and J by 2 bases, leaving 10 bases between them. Germline-derived CDR1 and CDR2 are MDHEN and SYDVKM. CDR3 sequence: CASSVTETYEQYF. The DNA for the CDR3 is TGTGCCAGCAGTGTGACGGAAACCTACGAGCAGTACTTC.

The rearrangement joins TRBV7-9 to TRBJ2-6, with no clear D. Deletions cut 5 bases from V and 3 bases from J, with 11 bases between. The CDR3 runs 15 residues. Germline values: CDR1 SEHNR, CDR2 FQNEAQ (reference sequence). The CDR3 nucleotides are TGTGCCAGCAGCCCCCGGGCGCGTGGGGCCAACGTCCTGACTTTC. It yields the protein CASSPRARGANVLTF.

CDR3 amino acids: CASSPNTGTGGFDEQFF. CDR3 coding DNA: TGCGCCAGCAGTCCAAACACCGGGACAGGGGGCTTCGATGAGCAGTTCTTC. The chain recombines TRBV5-1 with TRBJ2-1; 12 bases match TRBD1. The CDR3 loop spans 17 amino acids. V trimming: 5 bases; J trimming: 8 bases; junction bases outside the gene matches: 14. Germline values: CDR1 SGHRS, CDR2 YFSETQ.

The rearrangement links TRBV30 to TRBJ1-2; unclear D gene. Trimming shortened V by 5 bases and J by 4 bases, and 5 bases separated the two germline ends. Per germline, CDR1 GTSNPN and CDR2 SVGIG (reference sequence). The CDR3 is 10 residues long. Written as DNA, the CDR3 is TGTGCCTGGTATTTCTATGGCTACACCTTC. It specifies CAWYFYGYTF.

The chain employs TRBV5-1 and TRBJ1-5; the D gene is possibly TRBD1 (6 bases). CDR1 and CDR2 (germline): SGHRS, YFSETQ. The CDR3 spans 16 residues. Between the trimmed V and J ends, which lost 1 base and 1 base, there was a span of 12 bases. The CDR3 is CASSLMGQGSNQPQHF. CDR3 nucleotides: TGCGCCAGCAGCTTGATGGGGCAGGGGAGCAATCAGCCCCAGCATTTT.

The chain has TRBV11-1 and TRBJ1-1, with TRBD1 as a possible D gene (6 bases). The V end lost 5 bases, the J end lost 4 bases, and 23 bases lay between the germline ends. This CDR3 has 17 amino acids. Germline CDR1 SGHAT, CDR2 FQDESV (reference sequence). The CDR3 here is CASSLLTLQGDGTEAFF. CDR3 nucleotide sequence: TGTGCCAGCAGCCTCCTAACCCTACAGGGCGATGGCACTGAAGCTTTCTTT.

The chain is built from TRBV27 and TRBJ2-1, with 10 bases matching TRBD1. Losses at the gene ends were 3 bases for V and 15 bases for J; bases not matched to a gene: 2. Germline CDR1 and CDR2: MNHEY and SMNVEV (reference sequence). This CDR3 region has 11 residues. As DNA, the CDR3 is TGTGCCAGCAGTTTGGGACAGGGGTGGTTCTTC. Translated: CASSLGQGWFF.

The rearrangement joins TRBV4-1 to TRBJ2-2, with D perhaps matching TRBD1 or TRBD2 (6 bases each). This CDR3 region has 16 residues. The V gene's germline CDR1 is MGHRA and CDR2 YSYEKL. V shed 4 bases and J shed 2 bases, with 14 bases lying between them. The CDR3 protein is CASSRWTGANTGELFF. The CDR3 bases are TGCGCCAGCAGCCGGTGGACGGGGGCAAACACCGGGGAGCTGTTTTTT.

The chain employs TRBV5-4 and TRBJ2-7, with D possibly matching TRBD1 (5 bases). Looked up from germline, CDR1 is SGHNT and CDR2 is YYREEE (reference sequence). The CDR3 is 14 residues long. V lost 4 bases, J lost 7 bases, and 18 bases lay in between. The CDR3: CASSKVGATGEQYF. DNA of the CDR3: TGTGCCAGCAGCAAGGTAGGGGCTACGGGTGAGCAGTACTTC.

This rearrangement joins TRBV6-1 to TRBJ1-5; D remains unclear. The length of the CDR3 is 15 residues. The ends were cut back, 4 bases at V and 5 bases at J, with 15 bases in the middle. The germline V gene has CDR1 MNHNS and CDR2 SASEGT. In DNA form, the CDR3 reads TGTGCCAGCAGTGTTACCGGACCCCGCTATCAGCCCCAGCATTTT. Translating it yields CASSVTGPRYQPQHF.

The CDR3 coding sequence is TGTGCCAGCACCAATGGACAGGGGCGCACTGAAGCTTTCTTT. It translates to CASTNGQGRTEAFF. The chain employs TRBV11-1 and TRBJ1-1, with 9 nucleotides matching TRBD1. Per the germline V gene, CDR1 is SGHAT and CDR2 is FQDESV (reference sequence). V was clipped by 7 bases and J by 4 bases; unmatched bases: 7. This CDR3 spans 14 amino acids.

This clone has more than one count but fewer than ten. V and J are TRBV30 and TRBJ1-6; D is ambiguous. V was pared by 3 bases and J by 14 bases, with 14 bases between. Germline-derived CDR1 and CDR2 are GTSNPN and SVGIG (reference sequence). CDR3 length equals 12 residues. This CDR3 is CAWRGSTRTLHF. In DNA form, the CDR3 reads TGTGCCTGGAGAGGCTCCACCCGCACCCTCCACTTT.

This clone was seen once. The chain links TRBV30 to TRBJ1-3; D possibly corresponds to TRBD1 (5 bases). CDR3 length equals 14 residues. Germline CDR1 is GTSNPN and CDR2 is SVGIG (reference sequence). V gave up 8 bases and J gave up 1 base, with 15 bases separating them. The CDR3 sequence is CAGELRGSGNTIYF. DNA of the CDR3: TGTGCCGGTGAACTTCGGGGGTCTGGAAACACCATATATTTT. The whole variable domain, remainder taken from reference TRBV30 and TRBJ1-3, is SQTIHQWPATLVQPVGSPLSLECTVEGTSNPNLYWYRQAAGRGLQLLFYSVGIGQISSEVPQNLSASRPQDRQFILSSKKLLLSDSGFYLCAGELRGSGNTIYFGEGSWLTVV.

The chain is built from TRBV2 and TRBJ1-5; D is ambiguous. The CDR3 contains 14 residues. The V end was cut by 6 bases, the J end by 0 bases, with 9 bases between. Germline V lookup: CDR1 SNHLY, CDR2 FYNNEI. The DNA of the CDR3 is TGTGCCAGCAGCCCCGGGAGTAGCAATCAGCCCCAGCATTTT. Translation: CASSPGSSNQPQHF.

The chain has TRBV5-4 and TRBJ2-3, with 7 positions matching TRBD1. The ends lost 3 bases at V and 1 base at J; junction bases unmatched: 2. CDR1 is SGHNT, CDR2 YYREEE, per germline (reference sequence). The CDR3 length is 14 residues. The CDR3: CASSWGQRTDTQYF. For the CDR3, the DNA is TGTGCCAGCAGCTGGGGACAGCGCACAGATACGCAGTATTTT.

V usage is TRBV30 and J usage is TRBJ1-6, with TRBD1 identical over 8 bases. The CDR3 runs 15 residues. J was trimmed by 5 bases and V by 4 bases; bases with no gene match: 7. CDR1 and CDR2 from the germline V gene are GTSNPN and SVGIG (reference sequence). Here the CDR3 reads CAWNPMDRDNSPLHF. The CDR3 DNA is TGTGCCTGGAACCCTATGGACAGGGATAATTCACCCCTCCACTTT.

This clone was counted once. This chain connects TRBV21-1 to TRBJ1-4. TRBV21-1 is a documented pseudogene. CDR3 length: 16 amino acids. CDR3 region: CASSKKGRGSNEKLFF. CDR3 sequence (DNA): TGTGCCAGCAGCAAAAAAGGCCGCGGGAGTAATGAAAAACTGTTTTTT.

The chain recombines TRBV7-6 with TRBJ2-6, with D uncertain. The CDR3 runs 14 residues. Germline V gene sequence: CDR1 SGHVS, CDR2 FNYEAQ. V shed 3 bases and J shed 1 base, with 4 bases lying between them. The DNA of the CDR3 is TGTGCCAGCAGCTTGGGGTCTGGGGCCAACGTCCTGACTTTC. As protein: CASSLGSGANVLTF.

The V gene is TRBV28, the J gene TRBJ1-5; 9 bases agree with TRBD1. The germline V gene encodes CDR1 MDHEN and CDR2 SYDVKM. The CDR3 totals 18 residues. Losses at the gene ends were 5 bases for V and 2 bases for J; bases not matched to a gene: 13. CDR3 in amino acids: CASSPAGTGTLGNQPQHF. The DNA for the CDR3 is TGTGCCAGCAGTCCCGCCGGGACAGGGACTTTGGGCAATCAGCCCCAGCATTTT. Full variable domain (outside the CDR3, taken from reference TRBV28 and TRBJ1-5): DVKVTQSSRYLVKRTGEKVFLECVQDMDHENMFWYRQDPGLGLRLIYFSYDVKMKEKGDIPEGYSVSREKKERFSLILESASTNQTSMYLCASSPAGTGTLGNQPQHFGDGTRLSIL.

This chain joins TRBV19 and TRBJ2-5, with D perhaps TRBD2 (6 bases). CDR1 and CDR2 (germline): LNHDA, SQIVND (reference sequence). V was shortened by 5 bases and J by 3 bases, with 16 bases between the two germline ends. This CDR3 contains 15 residues. CDR3 in DNA: TGTGCCAGTAGTGGAGGGGCTAGCCTAGAAGAGACCCAGTACTTC. Translated, it gives CASSGGASLEETQYF.

V and J are TRBV5-1 and TRBJ2-2, with 14 bases that match TRBD2. V shed 3 bases, J shed 4 bases, and the junction held 8 bases outside the gene matches. CDR1 is SGHRS, CDR2 YFSETQ, per germline. The length of the CDR3 is 18 residues. CDR3 region: CASSSLGTSGSLTGELFF. CDR3 nucleotides: TGCGCCAGCAGCTCTCTTGGGACTAGCGGGAGTCTCACCGGGGAGCTGTTTTTT.

This clone was picked up one time. The chain couples TRBV28 to TRBJ1-4; D unclear. Trimming took 4 bases from V and 8 from J, leaving 23 bases between them. CDR1 is MDHEN, CDR2 SYDVKM, per germline. CDR3 length: 17 amino acids. The chain's CDR3 is CASSSPPGQAVGEKLFF. CDR3 DNA sequence: TGTGCCAGCAGTTCCCCCCCCGGGCAGGCGGTAGGGGAAAAACTGTTTTTT.

The chain uses TRBV6-4 and TRBJ2-1, with 9 bases identical to TRBD2. Germline V gene sequence: CDR1 MRHNA, CDR2 SNTAGT. The CDR3 loop spans 16 amino acids. The V and J ends lost 2 bases and 9 bases, in that order; junction bases with no gene match: 11. CDR3 in amino acids: CASSDQGSGSISEQFF. The CDR3 nucleotides are TGTGCCAGCAGTGACCAAGGTAGCGGGAGTATCAGTGAGCAGTTCTTC.

V and J are TRBV5-4 and TRBJ1-2; 7 bases line up with TRBD1. Germline lookup yields CDR1 SGHNT and CDR2 YYREEE (reference sequence). The CDR3 is 15 amino acids. V lost 3 bases, J lost 3 bases, and 8 bases stayed unmatched. The CDR3 spells CASSSPPGTDYGYTF. The DNA of the CDR3 is TGTGCCAGCAGCTCCCCCCCCGGGACAGACTATGGCTACACCTTC. The variable domain in full, with the rest retrieved from reference TRBV5-4 and TRBJ1-2, is ETGVTQSPTHLIKTRGQQVTLRCSSQSGHNTVSWYQQALGQGPQFIFQYYREEENGRGNFPPRFSGLQFPNYSSELNVNALELDDSALYLCASSSPPGTDYGYTFGSGTRLTVV.

For this clone: One end of the junction fails to match germline, which may point to a read error. This sequence joins TRBV2 and TRBJ2-5, with 8 bases lining up with TRBD1. This CDR3 spans 11 amino acids. CDR1 is SNHLY and CDR2 is FYNNEI in the germline V gene. CDR3 DNA: TGTGCCAGCAGTGAAAGGCGACAGGGGCACTTC. Protein product: CASSERRQGHF.

The rearrangement joins TRBV27 to TRBJ2-7; maybe TRBD1 (6 bases). Germline CDR1 and CDR2: MNHEY and SMNVEV (reference sequence). Between the trimmed V and J ends, which lost 5 bases and 3 bases, there was a span of 11 bases. CDR3 length equals 13 residues. CDR3 in amino acids: CASSPRGNYEQYF. As DNA, the CDR3 is TGTGCCAGCAGTCCGAGGGGGAACTACGAGCAGTACTTC.

The rearrangement joins TRBV19 to TRBJ2-5, with 8 bases matching TRBD2. V dropped 4 bases and J dropped 5; count of bases not matched to a gene: 12. The CDR3 spans 16 residues. Germline loops: CDR1 LNHDA, CDR2 SQIVND (reference sequence). The CDR3 here is CASSKGGGRPGETQYF. CDR3 DNA sequence: TGTGCCAGTAGTAAAGGTGGCGGGAGGCCCGGGGAGACCCAGTACTTC.

The chain joins TRBV2 to TRBJ2-3; D unresolved. This CDR3 is built from 15 residues. The ends were cut back, 7 bases at V and 2 bases at J, with 16 bases in the middle. Germline loops: CDR1 SNHLY, CDR2 FYNNEI. The CDR3 DNA sequence: TGTGCCAGCAAGCTACGGAAAGCCGTCACAGATACGCAGTATTTT. Protein: CASKLRKAVTDTQYF.

The chain recombines TRBV4-1 with TRBJ2-3; 7 bases fit TRBD2. The CDR3 covers 17 residues. Germline-derived CDR1 and CDR2 are MGHRA and YSYEKL. The V gene end was trimmed by 1 base and the J gene end by 4 bases; junction bases not matched to a gene: 11. CDR3 nucleotides: TGCGCCAGCAGCCAAGGGGGGGTGACTAGCAGGTCAGATACGCAGTATTTT. It translates to CASSQGGVTSRSDTQYF.